This record covers a single TCR beta chain. Generated by immunoSEQ multiplex PCR, the TCRdb table keeps only in-frame clones and is missing some. Of 150,000 to 170,000 clones listed, roughly 90% were seen once; the top ten hold 3.1%. This CDR3 region has 14 residues. From germline, CDR1 is MDHEN and CDR2 SYDVKM. V lost 4 bases to trimming and J lost 5 bases; unmatched junction nucleotides: 3. The data belong to a study of T cell responses to AZD1222 COVID-19 vaccine. The starting material was peripheral blood, obtained on day 0 of AZD1222 vaccination. V gene TRBV28 combines with J gene TRBJ1-2; TRBD1 matches 11 bases. The receptor comes from an adult in good health. CDR3 in DNA: TGTGCCAGCAGTTGGGACAGGGGGAAATATGGCTACACCTTC. This codes for CASSWDRGKYGYTF.